This TCR beta chain appears in the sequencing data of a study of blood T cell repertoires in COVID-19. At the level of the study: Collection of acute and convalescent COVID-19 samples took place in the United States, Italy and Spain.

There are 14 residues in the CDR3. Germline CDR1 and CDR2: SGHAT and FQNNGV. V lost 4 bases to trimming and J lost 12 bases, with 19 bases between them. The repertoire was sequenced with immunoSEQ multiplex PCR; TCRdb's copy has only in-frame clones and lacks some. The data hold roughly 120,000 clones, with roughly 85% observed a single time. Sequenced input: peripheral blood. J is TRBJ2-1 and V is TRBV11-2; tentatively, D is TRBD2 (6 bases). The sequence derives from a woman older than 75 with COVID-19, enrolled during active disease. CDR3 DNA: TGTGCCAGCAGCTCTTGGCAAGTTCGGGACTCGCAGTTCTTC. Translating gives CASSSWQVRDSQFF. Full variable domain (missing parts from reference TRBV11-2 and TRBJ2-1): EAGVAQSPRYKIIEKRQSVAFWCNPISGHATLYWYQQILGQGPKLLIQFQNNGVVDDSQLPKDRFSAERLKGVDSTLKIQPAKLEDSAVYLCASSSWQVRDSQFFGPGTRLTVL.